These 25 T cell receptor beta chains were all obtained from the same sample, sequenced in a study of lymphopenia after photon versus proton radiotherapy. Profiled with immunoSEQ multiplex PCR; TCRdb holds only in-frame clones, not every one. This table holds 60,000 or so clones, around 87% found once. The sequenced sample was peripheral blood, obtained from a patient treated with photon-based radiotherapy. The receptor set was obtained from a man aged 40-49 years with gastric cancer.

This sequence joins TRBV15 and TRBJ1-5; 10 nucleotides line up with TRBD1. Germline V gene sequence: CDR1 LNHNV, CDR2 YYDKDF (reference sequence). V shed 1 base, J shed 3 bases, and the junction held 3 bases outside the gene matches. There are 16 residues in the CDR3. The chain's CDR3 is CATSRGGTGVNQPQHF. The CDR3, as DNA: TGTGCCACCAGCAGAGGCGGGACAGGGGTCAATCAGCCCCAGCATTTT.

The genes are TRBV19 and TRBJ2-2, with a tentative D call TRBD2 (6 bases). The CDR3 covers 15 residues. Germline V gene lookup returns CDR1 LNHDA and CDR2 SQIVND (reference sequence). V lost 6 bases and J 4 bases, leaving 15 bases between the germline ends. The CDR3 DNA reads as TGTGCCAGTAGGGCGCGGGACTCCCGCACCGGGGAGCTGTTTTTT. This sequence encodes CASRARDSRTGELFF.

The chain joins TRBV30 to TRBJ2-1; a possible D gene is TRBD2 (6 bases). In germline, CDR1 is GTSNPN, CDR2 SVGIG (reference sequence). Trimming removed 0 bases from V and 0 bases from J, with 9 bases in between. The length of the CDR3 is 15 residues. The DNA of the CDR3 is TGTGCCTGGAGTGTATGGGGGGTCTCCTACAATGAGCAGTTCTTC. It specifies CAWSVWGVSYNEQFF.

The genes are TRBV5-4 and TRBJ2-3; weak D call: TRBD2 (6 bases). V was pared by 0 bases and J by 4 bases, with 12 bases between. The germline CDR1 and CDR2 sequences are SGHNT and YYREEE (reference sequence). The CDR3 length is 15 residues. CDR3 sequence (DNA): TGTGCCAGCAGCTTGGGGAGGGTGCCCCCAGATACGCAGTATTTT. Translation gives CASSLGRVPPDTQYF.

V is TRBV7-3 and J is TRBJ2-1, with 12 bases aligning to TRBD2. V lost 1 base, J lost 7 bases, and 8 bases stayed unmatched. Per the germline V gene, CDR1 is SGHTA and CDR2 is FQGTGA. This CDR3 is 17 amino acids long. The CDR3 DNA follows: TGTGCCAGCAGCTTAATACGTACTAGCGGGGGGTGGAATGAGCAGTTCTTC. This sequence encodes CASSLIRTSGGWNEQFF.

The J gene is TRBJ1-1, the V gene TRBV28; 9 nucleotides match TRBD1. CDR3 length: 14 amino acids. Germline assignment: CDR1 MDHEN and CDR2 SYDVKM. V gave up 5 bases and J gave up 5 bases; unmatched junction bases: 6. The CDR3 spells CASSPGQGRTEAFF. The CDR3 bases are TGTGCCAGCAGTCCGGGACAGGGAAGAACTGAAGCTTTCTTT.

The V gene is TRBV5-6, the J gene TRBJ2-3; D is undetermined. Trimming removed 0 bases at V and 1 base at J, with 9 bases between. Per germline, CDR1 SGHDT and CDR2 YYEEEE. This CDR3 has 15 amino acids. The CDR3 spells CASSLGRPGTDTQYF. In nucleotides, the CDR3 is TGTGCCAGCAGCTTGGGTCGGCCGGGCACAGATACGCAGTATTTT.

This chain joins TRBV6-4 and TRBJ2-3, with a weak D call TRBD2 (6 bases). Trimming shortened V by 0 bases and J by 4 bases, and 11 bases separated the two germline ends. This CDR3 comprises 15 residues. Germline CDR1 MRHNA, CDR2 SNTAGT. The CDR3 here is CASSDSSGGSDTQYF. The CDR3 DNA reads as TGTGCCAGCAGTGACTCTAGCGGAGGGTCAGATACGCAGTATTTT.

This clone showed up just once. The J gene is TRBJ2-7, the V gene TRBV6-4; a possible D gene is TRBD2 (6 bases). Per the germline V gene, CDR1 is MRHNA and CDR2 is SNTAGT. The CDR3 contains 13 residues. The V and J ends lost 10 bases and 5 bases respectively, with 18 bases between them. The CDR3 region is CAKFRRGPHEQYF. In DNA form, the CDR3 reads TGTGCCAAATTTCGGAGGGGTCCCCACGAGCAGTACTTC.

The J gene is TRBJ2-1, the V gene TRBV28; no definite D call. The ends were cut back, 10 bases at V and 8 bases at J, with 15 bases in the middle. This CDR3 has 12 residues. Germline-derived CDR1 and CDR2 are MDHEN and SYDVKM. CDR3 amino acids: CATVAYTDEQFF. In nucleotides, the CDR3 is TGTGCCACAGTAGCTTATACGGATGAGCAGTTCTTC.

The CDR3, as DNA: TGTGCCAGCAGTTCCCCACCCACTAGCGGGGGTCGCCTGCGGACCGGGGAGCTGTTTTTT. As protein: CASSSPPTSGGRLRTGELFF. This chain links TRBV27 with TRBJ2-2; 11 bases agree with TRBD2. Unmatched junction bases numbered 18, after V lost 4 bases and J lost 5 bases. The CDR3 runs 20 residues. Germline V gives CDR1 MNHEY, CDR2 SMNVEV (reference sequence).

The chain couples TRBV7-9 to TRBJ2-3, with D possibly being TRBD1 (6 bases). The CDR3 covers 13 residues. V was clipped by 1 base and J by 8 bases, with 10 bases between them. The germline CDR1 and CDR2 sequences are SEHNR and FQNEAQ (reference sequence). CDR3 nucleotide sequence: TGTGCCAGCAGCTTAGAGCCGGACAGTACGCAGTATTTT. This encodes CASSLEPDSTQYF.

CDR3 sequence reads: CAWSRTGGGSTEAFF. DNA of the CDR3: TGTGCCTGGAGTCGGACAGGGGGCGGGAGCACTGAAGCTTTCTTT. This sequence joins TRBV30 and TRBJ1-1; 11 bases fit TRBD1. Germline CDR1 reads GTSNPN; CDR2 reads SVGIG (reference sequence). Trimming removed 2 bases from V and 4 bases from J; junction bases left unmatched: 6. The CDR3 covers 15 residues.

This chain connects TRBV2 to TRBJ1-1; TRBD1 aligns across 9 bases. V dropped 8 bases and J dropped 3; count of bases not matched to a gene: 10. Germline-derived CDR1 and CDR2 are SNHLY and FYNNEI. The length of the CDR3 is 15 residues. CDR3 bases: TGTGCCAGCTTCATTCCACAGGGGGCGCACACTGAAGCTTTCTTT. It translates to CASFIPQGAHTEAFF.

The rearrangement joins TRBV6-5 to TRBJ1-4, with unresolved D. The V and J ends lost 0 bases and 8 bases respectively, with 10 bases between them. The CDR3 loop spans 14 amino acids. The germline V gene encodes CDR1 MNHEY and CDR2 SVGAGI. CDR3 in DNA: TGTGCCAGCAGTTACTCGAGACTGACAGAAAAACTGTTTTTT. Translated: CASSYSRLTEKLFF.

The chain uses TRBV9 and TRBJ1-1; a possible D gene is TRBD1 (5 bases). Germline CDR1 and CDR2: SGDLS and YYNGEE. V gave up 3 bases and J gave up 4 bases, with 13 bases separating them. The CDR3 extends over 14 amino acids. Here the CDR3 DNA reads TGTGCCAGCAGCGGATTAACAGGTAGCACTGAAGCTTTCTTT. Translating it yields CASSGLTGSTEAFF.

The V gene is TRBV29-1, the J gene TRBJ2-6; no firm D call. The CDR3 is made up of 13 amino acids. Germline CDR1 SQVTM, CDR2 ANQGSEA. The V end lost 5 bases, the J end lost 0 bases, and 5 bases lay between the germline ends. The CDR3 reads CSVHTSGANVLTF. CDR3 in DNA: TGCAGCGTTCACACCTCTGGGGCCAACGTCCTGACTTTC.

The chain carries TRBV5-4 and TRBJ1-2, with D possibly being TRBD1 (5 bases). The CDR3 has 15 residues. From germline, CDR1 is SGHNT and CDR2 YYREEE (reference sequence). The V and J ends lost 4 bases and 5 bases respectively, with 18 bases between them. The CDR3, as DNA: TGTGCCAGCAGCGCCGGGGGTCCGTCCGATTATGGCTACACCTTC. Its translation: CASSAGGPSDYGYTF.

CDR3 in DNA: TGTGCCAGCAGCATTCTCTTGGGGACAGGGGACGCTTTCTTT. Amino acid sequence: CASSILLGTGDAFF. This rearrangement joins TRBV11-2 to TRBJ1-1; 10 nucleotides align to TRBD1. Looked up from germline, CDR1 is SGHAT and CDR2 is FQNNGV. The V gene end was trimmed by 5 bases and the J gene end by 11 bases; junction bases not matched to a gene: 11. The CDR3 spans 14 residues.

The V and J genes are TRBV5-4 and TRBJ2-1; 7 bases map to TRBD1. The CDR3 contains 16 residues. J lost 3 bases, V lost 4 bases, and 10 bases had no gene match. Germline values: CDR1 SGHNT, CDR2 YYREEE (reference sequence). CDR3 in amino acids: CASSPPTGSIYNEQFF. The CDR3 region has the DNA TGTGCCAGCAGCCCCCCGACAGGGTCTATCTACAATGAGCAGTTCTTC.

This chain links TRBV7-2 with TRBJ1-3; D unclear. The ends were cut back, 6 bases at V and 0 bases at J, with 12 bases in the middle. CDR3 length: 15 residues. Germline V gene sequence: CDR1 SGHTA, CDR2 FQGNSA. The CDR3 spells CASRKTWDSGNTIYF. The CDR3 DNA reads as TGTGCCAGCAGAAAGACCTGGGACTCTGGAAACACCATATATTTT.

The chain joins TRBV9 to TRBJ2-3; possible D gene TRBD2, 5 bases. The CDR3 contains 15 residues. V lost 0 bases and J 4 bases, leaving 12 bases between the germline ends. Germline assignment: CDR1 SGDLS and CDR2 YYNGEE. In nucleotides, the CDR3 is TGTGCCAGCAGCGTAGGGACTCCCCCTGCAGATACGCAGTATTTT. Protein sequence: CASSVGTPPADTQYF.

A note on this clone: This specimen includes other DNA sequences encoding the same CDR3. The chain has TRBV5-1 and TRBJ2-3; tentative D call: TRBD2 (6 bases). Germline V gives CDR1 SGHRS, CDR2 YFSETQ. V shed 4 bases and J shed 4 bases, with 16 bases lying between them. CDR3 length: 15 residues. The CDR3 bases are TGCGCCAGCAGCCTTCGGGGGACGGGCGCAGATACGCAGTATTTT. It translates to CASSLRGTGADTQYF.

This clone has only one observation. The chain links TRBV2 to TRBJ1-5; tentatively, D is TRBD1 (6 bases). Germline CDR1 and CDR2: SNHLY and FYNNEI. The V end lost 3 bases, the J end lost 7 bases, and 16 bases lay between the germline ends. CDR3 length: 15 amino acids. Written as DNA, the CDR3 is TGTGCCAGCAGTGAGGGGGACACCGCTGGGCAGCCCCAGCATTTT. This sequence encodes CASSEGDTAGQPQHF.

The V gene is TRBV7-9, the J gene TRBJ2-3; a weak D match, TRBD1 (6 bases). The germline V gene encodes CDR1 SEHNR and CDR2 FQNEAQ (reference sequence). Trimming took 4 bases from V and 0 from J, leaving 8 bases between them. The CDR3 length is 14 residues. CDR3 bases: TGTGCCAGCAGCTCTACAGGGAGCACAGATACGCAGTATTTT. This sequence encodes CASSSTGSTDTQYF. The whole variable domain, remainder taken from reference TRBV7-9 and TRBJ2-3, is DTGVSQNPRHKITKRGQNVTFRCDPISEHNRLYWYRQTLGQGPEFLTYFQNEAQLEKSRLLSDRFSAERPKGSFSTLEIQRTEQGDSAMYLCASSSTGSTDTQYFGPGTRLTVL.